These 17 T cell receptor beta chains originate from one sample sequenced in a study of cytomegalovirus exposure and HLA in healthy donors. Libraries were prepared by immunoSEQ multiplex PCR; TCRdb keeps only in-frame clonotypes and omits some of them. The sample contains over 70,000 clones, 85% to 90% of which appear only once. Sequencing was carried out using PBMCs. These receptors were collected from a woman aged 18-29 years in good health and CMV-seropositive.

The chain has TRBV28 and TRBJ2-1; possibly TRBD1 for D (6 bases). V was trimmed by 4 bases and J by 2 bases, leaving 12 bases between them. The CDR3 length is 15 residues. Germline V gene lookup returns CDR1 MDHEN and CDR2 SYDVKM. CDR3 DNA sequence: TGTGCCAGCAGTTCCGGGACATTCCCCTACAATGAGCAGTTCTTC. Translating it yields CASSSGTFPYNEQFF.

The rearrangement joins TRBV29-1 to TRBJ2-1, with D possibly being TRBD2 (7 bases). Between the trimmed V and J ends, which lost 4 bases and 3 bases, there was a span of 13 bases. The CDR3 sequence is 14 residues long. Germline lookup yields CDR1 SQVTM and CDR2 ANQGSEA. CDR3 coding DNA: TGCAGCGTTGGGGGAGGGGACAACTACAATGAGCAGTTCTTC. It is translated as CSVGGGDNYNEQFF.

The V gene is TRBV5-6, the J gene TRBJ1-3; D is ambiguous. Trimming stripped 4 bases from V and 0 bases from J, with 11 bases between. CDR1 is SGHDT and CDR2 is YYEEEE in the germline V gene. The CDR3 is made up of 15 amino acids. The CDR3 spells CASSLSAASGNTIYF. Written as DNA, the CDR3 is TGTGCCAGCAGCCTATCGGCGGCCTCTGGAAACACCATATATTTT.

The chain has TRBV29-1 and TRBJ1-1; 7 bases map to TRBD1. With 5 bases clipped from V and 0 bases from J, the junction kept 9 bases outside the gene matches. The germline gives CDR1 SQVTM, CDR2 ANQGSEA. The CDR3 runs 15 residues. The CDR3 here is CSVQRQGGMNTEAFF. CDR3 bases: TGCAGCGTTCAGAGACAGGGTGGGATGAACACTGAAGCTTTCTTT.

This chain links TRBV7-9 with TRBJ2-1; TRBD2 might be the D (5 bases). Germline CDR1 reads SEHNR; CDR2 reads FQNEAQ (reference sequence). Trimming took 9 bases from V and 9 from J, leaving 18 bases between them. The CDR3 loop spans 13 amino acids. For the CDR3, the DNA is TGTGCCAGTTCCCCGGAGGCCGTAGGTGAGCAGTTCTTC. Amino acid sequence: CASSPEAVGEQFF.

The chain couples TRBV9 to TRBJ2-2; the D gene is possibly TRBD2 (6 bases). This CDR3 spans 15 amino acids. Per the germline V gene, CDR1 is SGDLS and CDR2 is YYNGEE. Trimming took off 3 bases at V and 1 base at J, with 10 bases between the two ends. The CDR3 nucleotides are TGTGCCAGCAGCGGCGGGACGGTGAACACCGGGGAGCTGTTTTTT. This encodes CASSGGTVNTGELFF.

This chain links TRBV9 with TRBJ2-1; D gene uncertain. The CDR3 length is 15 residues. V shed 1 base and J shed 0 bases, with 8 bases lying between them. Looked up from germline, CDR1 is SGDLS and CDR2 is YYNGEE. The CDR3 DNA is TGTGCCAGCAGCGTATTTGAGAGCTCCTACAATGAGCAGTTCTTC. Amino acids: CASSVFESSYNEQFF. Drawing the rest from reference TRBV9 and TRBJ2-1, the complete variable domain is DSGVTQTPKHLITATGQRVTLRCSPRSGDLSVYWYQQSLDQGLQFLIQYYNGEERAKGNILERFSAQQFPDLHSELNLSSLELGDSALYFCASSVFESSYNEQFFGPGTRLTVL.

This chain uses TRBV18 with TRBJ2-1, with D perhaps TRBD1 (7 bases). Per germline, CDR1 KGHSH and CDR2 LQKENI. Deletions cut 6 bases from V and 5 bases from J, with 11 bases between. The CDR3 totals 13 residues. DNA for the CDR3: TGTGCCAGCTCTCCCAGGGGGGACAATGAGCAGTTCTTC. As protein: CASSPRGDNEQFF.

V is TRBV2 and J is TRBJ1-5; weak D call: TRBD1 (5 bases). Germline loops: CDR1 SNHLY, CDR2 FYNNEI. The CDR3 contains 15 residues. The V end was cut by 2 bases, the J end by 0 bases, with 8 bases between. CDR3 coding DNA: TGTGCCAGCAGTGAAAGGGGTCATAGCAATCAGCCCCAGCATTTT. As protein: CASSERGHSNQPQHF. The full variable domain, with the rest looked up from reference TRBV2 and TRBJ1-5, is EPEVTQTPSHQVTQMGQEVILRCVPISNHLYFYWYRQILGQKVEFLVSFYNNEISEKSEIFDDQFSVERPDGSNFTLKIRSTKLEDSAMYFCASSERGHSNQPQHFGDGTRLSIL.

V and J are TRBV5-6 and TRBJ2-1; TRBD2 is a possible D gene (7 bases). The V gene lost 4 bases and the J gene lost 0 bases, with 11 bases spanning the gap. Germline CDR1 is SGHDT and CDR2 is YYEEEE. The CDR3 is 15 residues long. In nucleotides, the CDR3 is TGTGCCAGCAGCGGGGGGGCGGACTCCTACAATGAGCAGTTCTTC. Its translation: CASSGGADSYNEQFF. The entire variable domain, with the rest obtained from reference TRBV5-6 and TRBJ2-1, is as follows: DAGVTQSPTHLIKTRGQQVTLRCSPKSGHDTVSWYQQALGQGPQFIFQYYEEEERQRGNFPDRFSGHQFPNYSSELNVNALLLGDSALYLCASSGGADSYNEQFFGPGTRLTVL.

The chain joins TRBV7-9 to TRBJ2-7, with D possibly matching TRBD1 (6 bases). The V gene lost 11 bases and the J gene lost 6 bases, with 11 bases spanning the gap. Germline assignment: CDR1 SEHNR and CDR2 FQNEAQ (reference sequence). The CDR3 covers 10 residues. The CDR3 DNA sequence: TGTGCCGAGGGGGAAGGCGAGCAGTACTTC. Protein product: CAEGEGEQYF.

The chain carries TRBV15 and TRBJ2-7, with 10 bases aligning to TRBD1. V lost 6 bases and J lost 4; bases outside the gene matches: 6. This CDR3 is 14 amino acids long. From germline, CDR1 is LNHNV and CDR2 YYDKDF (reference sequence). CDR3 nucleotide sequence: TGTGCCACCAGTTGGGGACAGGGGATTTACGAGCAGTACTTC. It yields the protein CATSWGQGIYEQYF.

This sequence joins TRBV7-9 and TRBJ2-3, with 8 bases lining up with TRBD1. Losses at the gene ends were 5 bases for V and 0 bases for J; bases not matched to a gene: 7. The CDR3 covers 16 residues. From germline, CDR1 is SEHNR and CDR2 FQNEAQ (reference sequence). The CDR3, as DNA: TGTGCCAGCAGCCCACCGACAGGGGCAAGCACAGATACGCAGTATTTT. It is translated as CASSPPTGASTDTQYF.

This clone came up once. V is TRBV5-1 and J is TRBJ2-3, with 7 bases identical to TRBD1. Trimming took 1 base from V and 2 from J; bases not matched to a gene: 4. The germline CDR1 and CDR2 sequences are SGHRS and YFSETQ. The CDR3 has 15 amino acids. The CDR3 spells CASSLTGALTDTQYF. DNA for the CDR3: TGCGCCAGCAGCTTGACAGGGGCCCTCACAGATACGCAGTATTTT.

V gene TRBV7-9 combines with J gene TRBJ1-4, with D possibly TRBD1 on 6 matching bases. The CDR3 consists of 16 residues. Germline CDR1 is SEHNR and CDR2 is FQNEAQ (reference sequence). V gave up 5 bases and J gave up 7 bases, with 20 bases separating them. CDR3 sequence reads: CASSPPRGGGGEKLFF. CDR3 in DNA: TGTGCCAGCAGCCCCCCTCGTGGGGGCGGCGGTGAAAAACTGTTTTTT.

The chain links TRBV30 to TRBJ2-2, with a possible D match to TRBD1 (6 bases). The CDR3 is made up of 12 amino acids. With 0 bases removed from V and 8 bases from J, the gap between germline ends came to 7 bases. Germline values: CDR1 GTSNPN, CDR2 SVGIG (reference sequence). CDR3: CAWSVGGGELFF. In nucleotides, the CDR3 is TGTGCCTGGAGTGTAGGGGGTGGGGAGCTGTTTTTT.

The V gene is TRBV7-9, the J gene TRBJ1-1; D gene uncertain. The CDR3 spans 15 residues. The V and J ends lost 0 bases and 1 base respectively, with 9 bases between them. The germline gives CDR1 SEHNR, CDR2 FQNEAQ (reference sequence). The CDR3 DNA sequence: TGTGCCAGCAGCTTAGCAGAGGAGGGGAACACTGAAGCTTTCTTT. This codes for CASSLAEEGNTEAFF. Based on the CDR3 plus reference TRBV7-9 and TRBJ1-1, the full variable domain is DTGVSQNPRHKITKRGQNVTFRCDPISEHNRLYWYRQTLGQGPEFLTYFQNEAQLEKSRLLSDRFSAERPKGSFSTLEIQRTEQGDSAMYLCASSLAEEGNTEAFFGQGTRLTVV.